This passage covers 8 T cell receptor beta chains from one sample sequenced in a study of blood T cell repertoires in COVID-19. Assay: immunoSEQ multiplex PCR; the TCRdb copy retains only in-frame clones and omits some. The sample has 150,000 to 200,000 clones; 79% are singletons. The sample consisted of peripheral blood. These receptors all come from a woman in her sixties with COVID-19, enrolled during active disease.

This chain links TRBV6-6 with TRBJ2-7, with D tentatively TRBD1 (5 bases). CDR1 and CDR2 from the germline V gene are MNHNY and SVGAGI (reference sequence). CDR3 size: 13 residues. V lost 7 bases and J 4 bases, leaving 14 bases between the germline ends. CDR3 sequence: CASKDSARYEQYV. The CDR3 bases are TGTGCCAGCAAAGACAGTGCCCGATACGAGCAGTACGTC.

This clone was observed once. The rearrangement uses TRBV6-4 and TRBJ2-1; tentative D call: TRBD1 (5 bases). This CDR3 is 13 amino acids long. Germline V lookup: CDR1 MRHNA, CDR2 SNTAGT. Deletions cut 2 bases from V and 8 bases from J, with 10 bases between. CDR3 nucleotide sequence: TGTGCCAGCAGTGACCAGGGTGTGGATGAGCAGTTCTTC. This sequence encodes CASSDQGVDEQFF.

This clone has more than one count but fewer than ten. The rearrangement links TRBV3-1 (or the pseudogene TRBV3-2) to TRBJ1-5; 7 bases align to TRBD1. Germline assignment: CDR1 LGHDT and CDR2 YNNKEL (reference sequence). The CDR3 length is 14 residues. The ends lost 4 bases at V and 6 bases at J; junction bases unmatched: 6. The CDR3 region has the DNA TGTGCCAGCAGCCCATTACAGGGGAGTCAGCCCCAGCATTTT. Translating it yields CASSPLQGSQPQHF.

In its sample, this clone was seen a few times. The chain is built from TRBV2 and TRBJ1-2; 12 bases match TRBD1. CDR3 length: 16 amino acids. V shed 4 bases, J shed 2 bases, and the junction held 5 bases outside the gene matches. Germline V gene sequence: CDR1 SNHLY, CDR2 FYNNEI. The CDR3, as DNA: TGTGCCAGCAGTGTTGGGACAGGGGGCGGAAACTATGGCTACACCTTC. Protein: CASSVGTGGGNYGYTF.

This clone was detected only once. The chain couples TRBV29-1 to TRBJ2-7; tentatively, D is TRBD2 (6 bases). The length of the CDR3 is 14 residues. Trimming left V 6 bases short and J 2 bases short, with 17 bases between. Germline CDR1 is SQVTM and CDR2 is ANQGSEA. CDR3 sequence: CSVGGGSGTYEQYF. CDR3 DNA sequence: TGCAGCGTGGGGGGTGGGTCCGGAACCTACGAGCAGTACTTC.

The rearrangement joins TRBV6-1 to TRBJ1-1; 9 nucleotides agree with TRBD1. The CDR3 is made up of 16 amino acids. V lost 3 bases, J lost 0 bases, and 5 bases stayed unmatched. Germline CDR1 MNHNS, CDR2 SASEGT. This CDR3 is CASSDPGQGMNTEAFF. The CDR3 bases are TGTGCCAGCAGTGACCCGGGACAGGGAATGAACACTGAAGCTTTCTTT.

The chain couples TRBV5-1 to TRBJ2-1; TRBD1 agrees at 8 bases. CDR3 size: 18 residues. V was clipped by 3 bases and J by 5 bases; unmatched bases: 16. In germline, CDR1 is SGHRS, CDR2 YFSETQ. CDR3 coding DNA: TGCGCCAGCAGCTCCTTACCTCTCGGACAGGGTGTAGACAATGAGCAGTTCTTC. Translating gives CASSSLPLGQGVDNEQFF. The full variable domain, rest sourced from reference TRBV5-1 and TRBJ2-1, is KAGVTQTPRYLIKTRGQQVTLSCSPISGHRSVSWYQQTPGQGLQFLFEYFSETQRNKGNFPGRFSGRQFSNSRSEMNVSTLELGDSALYLCASSSLPLGQGVDNEQFFGPGTRLTVL.

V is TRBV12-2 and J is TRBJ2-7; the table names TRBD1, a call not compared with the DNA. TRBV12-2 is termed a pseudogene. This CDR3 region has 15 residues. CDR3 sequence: CASRFGRTGKYEQYV. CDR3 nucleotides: TGTGCAAGTCGCTTCGGAAGGACAGGGAAATACGAGCAGTACGTC.